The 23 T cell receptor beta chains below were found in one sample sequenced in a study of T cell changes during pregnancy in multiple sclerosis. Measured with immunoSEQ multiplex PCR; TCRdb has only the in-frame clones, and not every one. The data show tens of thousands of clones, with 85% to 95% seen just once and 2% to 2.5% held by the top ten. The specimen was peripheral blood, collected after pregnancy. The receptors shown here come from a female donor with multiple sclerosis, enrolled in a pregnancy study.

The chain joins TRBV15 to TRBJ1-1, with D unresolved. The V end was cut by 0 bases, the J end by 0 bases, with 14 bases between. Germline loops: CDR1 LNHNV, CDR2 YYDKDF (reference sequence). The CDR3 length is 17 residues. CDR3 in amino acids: CATSRDRAAEMNTEAFF. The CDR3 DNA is TGTGCCACCAGCAGAGATAGAGCAGCGGAAATGAACACTGAAGCTTTCTTT.

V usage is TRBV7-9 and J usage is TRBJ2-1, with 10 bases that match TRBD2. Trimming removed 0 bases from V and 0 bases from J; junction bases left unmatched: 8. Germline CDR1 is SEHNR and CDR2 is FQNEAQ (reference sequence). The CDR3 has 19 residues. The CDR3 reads CASSLALRTSGRSYNEQFF. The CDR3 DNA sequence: TGTGCCAGCAGCTTAGCGCTACGGACTAGCGGTCGCTCCTACAATGAGCAGTTCTTC.

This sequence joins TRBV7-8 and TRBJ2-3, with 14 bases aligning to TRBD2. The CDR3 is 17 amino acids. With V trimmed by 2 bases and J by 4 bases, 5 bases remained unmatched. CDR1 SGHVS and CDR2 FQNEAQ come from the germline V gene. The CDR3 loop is CASSLIGTSGSADTQYF. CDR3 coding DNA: TGTGCCAGCAGCTTAATCGGGACTAGCGGGAGCGCAGATACGCAGTATTTT.

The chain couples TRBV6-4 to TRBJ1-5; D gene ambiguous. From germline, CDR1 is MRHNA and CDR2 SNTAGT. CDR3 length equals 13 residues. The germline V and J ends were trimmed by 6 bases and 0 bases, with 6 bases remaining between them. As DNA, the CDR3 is TGTGCCAGCAGCCGCTATAGCAATCAGCCCCAGCATTTT. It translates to CASSRYSNQPQHF.

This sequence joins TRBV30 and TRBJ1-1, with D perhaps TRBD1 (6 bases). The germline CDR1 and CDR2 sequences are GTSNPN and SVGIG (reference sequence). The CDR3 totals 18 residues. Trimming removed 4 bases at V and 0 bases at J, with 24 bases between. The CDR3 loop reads CAWNAGRGTTLMNTEAFF. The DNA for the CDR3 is TGTGCCTGGAATGCAGGGAGGGGGACAACCCTCATGAACACTGAAGCTTTCTTT.

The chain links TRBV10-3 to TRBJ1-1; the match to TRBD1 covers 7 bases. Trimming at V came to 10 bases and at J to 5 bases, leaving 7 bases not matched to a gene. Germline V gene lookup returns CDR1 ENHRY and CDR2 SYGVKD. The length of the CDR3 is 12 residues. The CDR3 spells CATNTGETEAFF. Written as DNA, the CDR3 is TGTGCCACAAATACAGGGGAGACTGAAGCTTTCTTT.

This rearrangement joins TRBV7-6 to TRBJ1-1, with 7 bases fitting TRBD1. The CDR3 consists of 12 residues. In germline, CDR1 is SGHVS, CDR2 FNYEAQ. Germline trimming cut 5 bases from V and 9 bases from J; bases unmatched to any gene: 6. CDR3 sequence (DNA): TGTGCCAGCAGCAAGGGGACAGCGAAAGCTTTCTTT. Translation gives CASSKGTAKAFF.

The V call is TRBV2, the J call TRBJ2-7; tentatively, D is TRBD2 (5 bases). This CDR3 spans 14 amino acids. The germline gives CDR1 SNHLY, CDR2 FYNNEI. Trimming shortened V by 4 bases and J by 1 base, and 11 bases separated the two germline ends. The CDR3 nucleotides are TGTGCCAGCAGTGTAATTTCGGGATCCTACGAGCAGTACTTC. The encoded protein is CASSVISGSYEQYF.

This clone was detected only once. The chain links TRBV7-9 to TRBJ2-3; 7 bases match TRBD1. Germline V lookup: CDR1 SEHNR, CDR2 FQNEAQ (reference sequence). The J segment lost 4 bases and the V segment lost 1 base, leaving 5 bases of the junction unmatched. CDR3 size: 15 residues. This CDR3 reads CASSLGDRDADTQYF. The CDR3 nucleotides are TGTGCCAGCAGCTTAGGAGACAGGGACGCAGATACGCAGTATTTT.

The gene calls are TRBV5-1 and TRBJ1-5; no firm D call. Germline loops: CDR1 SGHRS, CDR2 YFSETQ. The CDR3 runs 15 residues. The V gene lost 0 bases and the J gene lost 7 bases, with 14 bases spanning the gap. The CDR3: CASSLDSSRRQPQHF. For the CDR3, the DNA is TGCGCCAGCAGCTTGGACAGTTCCCGAAGGCAGCCCCAGCATTTT.

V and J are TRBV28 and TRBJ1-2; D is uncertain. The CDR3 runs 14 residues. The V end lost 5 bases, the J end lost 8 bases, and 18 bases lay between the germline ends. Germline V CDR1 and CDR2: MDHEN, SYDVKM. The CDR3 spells CASSPLGDGGGYTF. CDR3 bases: TGTGCCAGCAGTCCCCTCGGGGATGGCGGGGGCTACACCTTC.

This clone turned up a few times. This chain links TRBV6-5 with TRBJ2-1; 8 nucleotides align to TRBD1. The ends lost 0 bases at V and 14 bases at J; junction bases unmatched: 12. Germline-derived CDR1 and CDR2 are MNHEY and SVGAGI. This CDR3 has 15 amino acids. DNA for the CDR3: TGTGCCAGCAGTTACTCTCGACAGGGGCGAGCAGGGGAGTTCTTC. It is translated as CASSYSRQGRAGEFF.

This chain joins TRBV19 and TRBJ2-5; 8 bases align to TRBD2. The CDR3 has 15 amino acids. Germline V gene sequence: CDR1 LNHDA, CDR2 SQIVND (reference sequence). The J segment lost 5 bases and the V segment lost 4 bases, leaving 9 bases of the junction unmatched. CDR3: CASSSINSGSETQYF. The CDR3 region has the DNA TGTGCCAGTAGTAGTATAAACAGCGGGAGTGAGACCCAGTACTTC.

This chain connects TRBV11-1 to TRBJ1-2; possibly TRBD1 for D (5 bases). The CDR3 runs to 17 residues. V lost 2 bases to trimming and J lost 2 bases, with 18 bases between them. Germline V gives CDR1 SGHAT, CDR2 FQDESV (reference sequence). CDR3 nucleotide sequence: TGTGCCAGCAGCTTAAAATGGCAGGGTCAGAGGAACTATGGCTACACCTTC. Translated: CASSLKWQGQRNYGYTF.

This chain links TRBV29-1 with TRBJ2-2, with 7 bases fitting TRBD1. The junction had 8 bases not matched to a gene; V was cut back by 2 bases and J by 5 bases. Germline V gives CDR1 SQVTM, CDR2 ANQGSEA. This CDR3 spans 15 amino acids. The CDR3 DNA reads TGCAGCGTTGAATTTGTGGGACAGAAGACCGGGGAGCTGTTTTTT. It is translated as CSVEFVGQKTGELFF.

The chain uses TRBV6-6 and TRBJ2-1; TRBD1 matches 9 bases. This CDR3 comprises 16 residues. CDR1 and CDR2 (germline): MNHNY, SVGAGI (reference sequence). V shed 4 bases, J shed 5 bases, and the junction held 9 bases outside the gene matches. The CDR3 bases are TGTGCCAGCAGTTGGTGGAGGGACAGGGAGAACAATGAGCAGTTCTTC. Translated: CASSWWRDRENNEQFF.

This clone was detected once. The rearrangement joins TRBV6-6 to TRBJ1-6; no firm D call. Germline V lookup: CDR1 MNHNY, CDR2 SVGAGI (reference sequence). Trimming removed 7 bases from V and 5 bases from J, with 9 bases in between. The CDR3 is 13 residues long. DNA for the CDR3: TGTGCCAGCAAGATAGTGAATAATTCACCCCTCCACTTT. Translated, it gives CASKIVNNSPLHF.

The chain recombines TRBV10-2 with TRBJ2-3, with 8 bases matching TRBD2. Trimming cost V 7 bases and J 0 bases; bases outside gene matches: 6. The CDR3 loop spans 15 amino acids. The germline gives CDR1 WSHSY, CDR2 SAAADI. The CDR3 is CASTRGGPSTDTQYF. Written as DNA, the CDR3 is TGCGCCAGCACTCGGGGGGGCCCTAGCACAGATACGCAGTATTTT.

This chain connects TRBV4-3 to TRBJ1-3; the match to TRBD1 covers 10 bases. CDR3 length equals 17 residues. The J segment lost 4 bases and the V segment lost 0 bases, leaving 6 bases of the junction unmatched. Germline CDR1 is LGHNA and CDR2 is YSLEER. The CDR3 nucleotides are TGCGCCAGCAGCCAAGAGGGACAGGGGAGTCCGGGAAACACCATATATTTT. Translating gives CASSQEGQGSPGNTIYF.

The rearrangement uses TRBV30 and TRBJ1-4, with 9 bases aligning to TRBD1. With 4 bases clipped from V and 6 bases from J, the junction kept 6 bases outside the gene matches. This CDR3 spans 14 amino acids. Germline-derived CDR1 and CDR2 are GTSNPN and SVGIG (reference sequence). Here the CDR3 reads CAWTFRDRDEKLFF. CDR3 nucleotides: TGTGCCTGGACTTTCCGGGACAGGGATGAAAAACTGTTTTTT. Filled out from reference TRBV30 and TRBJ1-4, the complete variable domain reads SQTIHQWPATLVQPVGSPLSLECTVEGTSNPNLYWYRQAAGRGLQLLFYSVGIGQISSEVPQNLSASRPQDRQFILSSKKLLLSDSGFYLCAWTFRDRDEKLFFGSGTQLSVL.

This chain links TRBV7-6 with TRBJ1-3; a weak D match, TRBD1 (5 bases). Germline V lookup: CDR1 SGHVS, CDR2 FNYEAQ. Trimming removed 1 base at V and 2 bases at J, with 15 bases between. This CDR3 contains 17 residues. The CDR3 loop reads CASSLGPQEPPGNTIYF. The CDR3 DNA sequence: TGTGCCAGCAGCTTAGGCCCACAGGAACCGCCTGGAAACACCATATATTTT.

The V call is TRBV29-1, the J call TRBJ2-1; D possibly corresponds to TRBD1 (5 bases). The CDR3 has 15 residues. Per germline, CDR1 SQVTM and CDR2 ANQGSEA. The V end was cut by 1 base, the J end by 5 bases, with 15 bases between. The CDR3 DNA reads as TGCAGCGTTGAAGGCGACAGATACGACAACAATGAGCAGTTCTTC. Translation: CSVEGDRYDNNEQFF.

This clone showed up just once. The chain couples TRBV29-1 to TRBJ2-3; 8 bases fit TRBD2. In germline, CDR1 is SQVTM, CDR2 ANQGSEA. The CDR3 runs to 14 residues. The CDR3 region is CSLRLAGGPDTQYF. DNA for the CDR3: TGCAGTTTAAGACTGGCGGGGGGACCAGATACGCAGTATTTT.